The rows below give T cell receptor beta chains drawn from one sample of a study of blood T cell repertoires in COVID-19. TCRdb's table, derived via immunoSEQ multiplex PCR, lists solely in-frame clones and lacks some. The top ten clones hold less than 50% of a sample with some 56,000 clones, nearly 90% of them seen once. The specimen was peripheral blood. These receptors were taken from a woman aged 60-75 years with COVID-19, enrolled during active disease. CDR3s include the opening cysteine and the closing phenylalanine or tryptophan. A D gene is named only where the DNA matches it firmly. Clone sizes are given selectively: once, few, many, or a class where the clone is expanded.

size: .
V: TRBV7-8
D: .
J: TRBJ2-1
CDR3: CASSLAGLNYNEQFF
DNA: TGTGCCAGCAGCTTAGCGGGACTGAACTACAATGAGCAGTTCTTC

size: few
V: TRBV7-8
D: TRBD2
J: TRBJ2-7
CDR3: CASTPGGGEQYF
DNA: TGTGCCAGCACCCCGGGGGGTGGGGAGCAGTACTTC

size: .
V: TRBV10-3
D: TRBD1
J: TRBJ1-1
CDR3: CAISESEGATEAFF
DNA: TGTGCCATCAGTGAGTCGGAGGGGGCCACTGAAGCTTTCTTT

size: once
V: TRBV10-2
D: .
J: TRBJ2-2
CDR3: CAALGEAGELFF
DNA: TGCGCCGCCTTGGGAGAGGCCGGGGAGCTGTTTTTT

size: .
V: TRBV28
D: .
J: TRBJ1-4
CDR3: CASSLDFATNEKLFF
DNA: TGTGCCAGCAGTTTGGACTTTGCAACTAATGAAAAACTGTTTTTT

size: .
V: TRBV27
D: .
J: TRBJ2-7
CDR3: CASRTVLYREQYF
DNA: TGTGCCAGCAGAACAGTTCTTTACCGCGAGCAGTACTTC

size: .
V: TRBV5-1
D: .
J: TRBJ2-3
CDR3: CASSHGQQDTQYF
DNA: TGCGCCAGCAGCCACGGACAGCAAGATACGCAGTATTTT

size: .
V: TRBV28
D: TRBD2
J: TRBJ2-1
CDR3: CASSLAGGVPYNEQFF
DNA: TGTGCCAGCAGTTTAGCGGGAGGAGTGCCGTACAATGAGCAGTTCTTC

size: .
V: TRBV25-1
D: TRBD1
J: TRBJ2-7
CDR3: CASSERQGSSYEQYF
DNA: TGTGCCAGCAGTGAGAGACAGGGGAGCTCCTACGAGCAGTACTTC

size: .
V: TRBV6-2/TRBV6-3
D: .
J: TRBJ1-5
CDR3: CASSSGNSNQPQHF
DNA: TGTGCCAGCAGTTCGGGGAATAGCAATCAGCCCCAGCATTTT

size: .
V: TRBV12-3/TRBV12-4
D: TRBD1
J: TRBJ1-2
CDR3: CASSFGTVYGYTF
DNA: TGTGCCAGCAGTTTCGGGACAGTCTATGGCTACACCTTC

size: .
V: TRBV7-2
D: TRBD2
J: TRBJ2-3
CDR3: CASSKARGGRGDTQYF
DNA: TGTGCCAGCAGCAAGGCGCGGGGGGGCCGTGGAGATACGCAGTATTTT

size: .
V: TRBV25-1
D: TRBD1
J: TRBJ1-3
CDR3: CASSRDRGSAIYF
DNA: TGTGCCAGCAGTAGGGACAGGGGAAGCGCCATATATTTT

size: .
V: TRBV6-6
D: TRBD2
J: TRBJ2-5
CDR3: CASSWGGAETQYF
DNA: TGTGCCAGCAGTTGGGGGGGAGCAGAGACCCAGTACTTC

size: many
V: TRBV9
D: .
J: TRBJ1-6
CDR3: CASSAQALGSSPLHF
DNA: TGTGCCAGCAGCGCCCAAGCGCTTGGGAGTTCACCCCTCCACTTT

size: .
V: TRBV2
D: .
J: TRBJ2-4
CDR3: CASSSDREDIQYF
DNA: TGTGCCAGCAGTTCCGACAGGGAGGACATTCAGTACTTC

size: .
V: TRBV27
D: .
J: TRBJ2-7
CDR3: CASSYYKGAYEQYF
DNA: TGTGCCAGCAGTTACTACAAGGGGGCCTACGAGCAGTACTTC

size: .
V: TRBV5-1
D: .
J: TRBJ2-1
CDR3: CASSFFFGGDEQFF
DNA: TGCGCCAGCAGCTTCTTTTTCGGGGGAGATGAGCAGTTCTTC

size: .
V: TRBV4-3
D: TRBD2
J: TRBJ2-1
CDR3: CASSLTSGRGNEQFF
DNA: TGCGCCAGCAGCCTTACTAGCGGGAGGGGCAATGAGCAGTTCTTC

size: .
V: TRBV27
D: TRBD1
J: TRBJ2-2
CDR3: CASSLLPLLRDRKNTGELFF
DNA: TGTGCCAGCAGTTTATTGCCCCTCCTCCGGGACAGGAAGAACACCGGGGAGCTGTTTTTT

size: .
V: TRBV28
D: .
J: TRBJ1-2
CDR3: CASSNPGLTYGYTF
DNA: TGTGCCAGCTCCAACCCTGGGCTAACTTATGGCTACACCTTC

size: .
V: TRBV5-6
D: TRBD1
J: TRBJ1-6
CDR3: CASSLTGHNSPLHF
DNA: TGTGCCAGCAGTTTGACAGGGCATAATTCACCCCTCCACTTT

size: .
V: TRBV19
D: TRBD1
J: TRBJ2-2
CDR3: CASSRGGSGELFF
DNA: TGTGCCAGTAGTAGAGGGGGCTCCGGGGAGCTGTTTTTT

size: .
V: TRBV4-1
D: .
J: TRBJ2-1
CDR3: CASSQDGGLSYNEQFF
DNA: TGCGCCAGCAGCCAAGATGGGGGACTCTCCTACAATGAGCAGTTCTTC

size: .
V: TRBV9
D: .
J: TRBJ2-7
CDR3: CASSTSPYEQYF
DNA: TGTGCCAGCAGCACATCCCCCTACGAGCAGTACTTC

size: .
V: TRBV11-3
D: .
J: TRBJ2-1
CDR3: CAHPQGGYNEQFF
DNA: TGTGCCCACCCACAGGGTGGGTACAATGAGCAGTTCTTC

size: once
V: TRBV15
D: .
J: TRBJ1-2
CDR3: CATSRDLAGGRGGYTF
DNA: TGTGCCACCAGCAGAGATCTCGCGGGGGGGCGCGGTGGCTACACCTTC